Given below is one TCR beta chain in context. Its target is not known. The data were taken from a study of CD8+ T cells in alopecia areata. Looking at the study overall: For treated patients, severity scores reflected the percentage of scalp area affected.

There are 14 residues in the CDR3. Trimming removed 0 bases from V and 4 bases from J, with 12 bases in between. Germline CDR1 GTSNPN, CDR2 SVGIG (reference sequence). The treatment is: oral pan-JAK inhibitor, 5-10 mg twice daily. cDNA serving as the sequencing template came from extracted, reverse transcribed RNA. Using immunoSEQ multiplex PCR, the repertoire was profiled, and TCRdb retains in-frame clones only, with some absent. The table lists around 160,000 clones, less than 70% of them singletons. Study-wide results and limits: Many expanded lesional clones persisted in scalp and blood during tofacitinib treatment. Relative to normal scalp, lesional scalp, especially alopecia totalis/universalis, showed higher clonality.

This specimen was CD4+ T cells sorted from blood, taken at week 24, from a patient treated with tofacitinib. The TCR originated in a human donor with alopecia areata. The chain employs TRBV30 and TRBJ1-1, with D perhaps TRBD1 (5 bases). The CDR3 DNA reads TGTGCCTGGAGTGTGGGACCGCGGGGCACTGAAGCTTTCTTT. Its protein is CAWSVGPRGTEAFF.